A single sample is the source of the 14 T cell receptor beta chains below, sequenced in a study of blood T cell repertoires in COVID-19 (TCRdb year 2020). The library was prepared using the immunoSEQ multiplex PCR assay. TCRdb carries this immuneACCESS record with in-frame sequences only. Its versions omit some clonotypes, under half of them owing to an unresolved V gene in the studies checked, with the rest unexplained. The sample includes some 40,000 clones, with more than 80% observed a single time. Approximately 0.37% of the sample is held by the ten biggest clonotypes. The sample comprised peripheral blood. The receptors derive from a man aged 45-65 years with COVID-19, enrolled during active disease.

Note on this clone: The sample carries other DNA sequences with the same CDR3. The chain combines TRBV18 with TRBJ2-1; TRBD2 matches at 7 bases. Germline CDR1 KGHSH, CDR2 LQKENI. Trimming took 2 bases from V and 0 from J; bases not matched to a gene: 1. The CDR3 spans 15 residues. The CDR3 here is CASSPGGGSYNEQFF. CDR3 nucleotides: TGTGCCAGCTCACCAGGCGGGGGCTCCTACAATGAGCAGTTCTTC.

This clone appeared a few times. The V call is TRBV10-1, the J call TRBJ2-7, with a weak D call TRBD1 (6 bases). The CDR3 length is 13 residues. The V end was cut by 6 bases, the J end by 5 bases, with 14 bases between. Germline lookup yields CDR1 WNHNN and CDR2 SYGVQD (reference sequence). DNA for the CDR3: TGCGCCAGCAGACCCAGAAGGGGGAACGAGCAGTACTTC. Protein product: CASRPRRGNEQYF.

This sequence joins TRBV12-3 or TRBV12-4 and TRBJ1-2, with a possible D match to TRBD1 (5 bases). V shed 3 bases and J shed 8 bases, with 7 bases lying between them. There are 11 residues in the CDR3. CDR3 nucleotides: TGTGCCAGCAGTTTGGGGGGAGGCTACACCTTC. Protein product: CASSLGGGYTF.

The chain recombines TRBV5-1 with TRBJ2-1; 7 bases fit TRBD2. The CDR3 sequence is 17 residues long. V shed 4 bases, J shed 4 bases, and the junction held 14 bases outside the gene matches. The germline V gene encodes CDR1 SGHRS and CDR2 YFSETQ. CDR3 sequence reads: CASSPGERASGYNEQFF. CDR3 coding DNA: TGCGCCAGCAGCCCCGGGGAACGGGCTAGCGGATACAATGAGCAGTTCTTC.

Points on this clone: The DNA is omitted, as the CDR3 cannot be located on it reliably, and the CDR3 follows TCRdb's listing. This sequence joins TRBV21-1 and TRBJ1-1; the table gives TRBD1 as D, unverified against the DNA. TRBV21-1 is labeled a pseudogene. Including both end residues, the CDR3 is 20 amino acids long. CDR3 region: CASRSEAGEVGSGTNTEAFF.

This chain connects TRBV6-5 to TRBJ1-1, with D possibly matching TRBD1 (5 bases). V gave up 2 bases and J gave up 4 bases, with 14 bases separating them. Looked up from germline, CDR1 is MNHEY and CDR2 is SVGAGI. CDR3 length: 15 residues. The DNA for the CDR3 is TGTGCCAGCAGTTACAGCGCCAACGGGGGCACTGAAGCTTTCTTT. This gives the protein CASSYSANGGTEAFF.

This rearrangement joins TRBV15 to TRBJ2-3, with D unresolved. The ends were cut back, 0 bases at V and 5 bases at J, with 9 bases in the middle. The length of the CDR3 is 14 residues. From germline, CDR1 is LNHNV and CDR2 YYDKDF (reference sequence). The CDR3, as DNA: TGTGCCACCAGCAGAGATATCAACGGAGATACGCAGTATTTT. It specifies CATSRDINGDTQYF.

This chain links TRBV2 with TRBJ2-1, with D possibly TRBD2 on 6 matching bases. V lost 8 bases, J lost 4 bases, and 15 bases lay in between. Looked up from germline, CDR1 is SNHLY and CDR2 is FYNNEI. The CDR3 runs to 14 residues. The chain's CDR3 is CASLRDSGYNEQFF. CDR3 bases: TGTGCCAGCCTACGGGACTCCGGGTACAATGAGCAGTTCTTC.

The genes are TRBV30 and TRBJ1-5, with D hard to call. The V end was cut by 4 bases, the J end by 1 base, with 11 bases between. CDR3 length: 14 residues. CDR1 is GTSNPN and CDR2 is SVGIG in the germline V gene (reference sequence). The CDR3: CAWNQDLSNQPQHF. For the CDR3, the DNA is TGTGCCTGGAACCAGGACTTAAGCAATCAGCCCCAGCATTTT.

The chain couples TRBV7-6 to TRBJ2-1; D is possibly TRBD2 (5 bases). Trimming pared 1 base from V and 5 bases from J, leaving 9 bases between. Germline lookup yields CDR1 SGHVS and CDR2 FNYEAQ. CDR3 length: 14 amino acids. The CDR3 here is CASSLVPGNNEQFF. In DNA, the CDR3 is TGTGCCAGCAGCTTAGTCCCGGGGAACAATGAGCAGTTCTTC.

This chain links TRBV30 with TRBJ1-2, with TRBD1 matching over 9 bases. This CDR3 has 14 amino acids. V gave up 2 bases and J gave up 9 bases; unmatched junction bases: 10. Germline values: CDR1 GTSNPN, CDR2 SVGIG (reference sequence). CDR3 loop: CAWSIGQGFMRYTF. DNA for the CDR3: TGTGCCTGGAGTATAGGACAGGGGTTTATGCGCTACACCTTC.

The rearrangement links TRBV3-1 (or the pseudogene TRBV3-2) to TRBJ2-5, with TRBD2 matching 12 bases. Looked up from germline, CDR1 is LGHDT and CDR2 is YNNKEL (reference sequence). The CDR3 is 16 residues long. V lost 4 bases to trimming and J lost 5 bases; unmatched junction nucleotides: 8. DNA of the CDR3: TGTGCCAGCAGCCCGCGACTAGCGGGAGCGCGGGAGACCCAGTACTTC. Its protein is CASSPRLAGARETQYF.

This sequence joins TRBV20-1 and TRBJ1-1; D might be TRBD1 (5 bases). CDR3 length equals 13 residues. V lost 3 bases and J 3 bases, leaving 11 bases between the germline ends. Germline CDR1 DFQATT, CDR2 SNEGSKA (reference sequence). The CDR3 DNA reads TGCAGTGCTAGTATGGGACTGGACACTGAAGCTTTCTTT. Its translation is CSASMGLDTEAFF.

This clone was counted a single time. J is TRBJ1-2 and V is TRBV3-1 (or the pseudogene TRBV3-2), with D perhaps TRBD1 (5 bases). The ends were cut back, 0 bases at V and 3 bases at J, with 8 bases in the middle. From germline, CDR1 is LGHDT and CDR2 YNNKEL (reference sequence). This CDR3 is 14 amino acids long. CDR3 region: CASSQDGAYYGYTF. CDR3 in DNA: TGTGCCAGCAGCCAAGATGGGGCCTACTATGGCTACACCTTC.